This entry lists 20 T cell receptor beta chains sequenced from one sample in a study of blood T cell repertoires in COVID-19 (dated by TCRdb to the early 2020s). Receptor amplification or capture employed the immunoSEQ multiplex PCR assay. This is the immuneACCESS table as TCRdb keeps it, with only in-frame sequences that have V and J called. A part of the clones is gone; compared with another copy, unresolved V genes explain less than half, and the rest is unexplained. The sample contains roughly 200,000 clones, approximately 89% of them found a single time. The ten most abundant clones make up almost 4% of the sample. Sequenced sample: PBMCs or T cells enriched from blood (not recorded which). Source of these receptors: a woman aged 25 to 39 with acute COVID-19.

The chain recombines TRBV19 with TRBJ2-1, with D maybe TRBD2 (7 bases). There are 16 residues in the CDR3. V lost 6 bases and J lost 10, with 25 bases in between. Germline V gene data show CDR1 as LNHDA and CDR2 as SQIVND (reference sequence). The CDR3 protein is CASRTANGRGGNEQFF. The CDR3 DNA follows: TGTGCCAGTAGAACCGCCAATGGCAGGGGAGGGAACGAGCAGTTCTTC.

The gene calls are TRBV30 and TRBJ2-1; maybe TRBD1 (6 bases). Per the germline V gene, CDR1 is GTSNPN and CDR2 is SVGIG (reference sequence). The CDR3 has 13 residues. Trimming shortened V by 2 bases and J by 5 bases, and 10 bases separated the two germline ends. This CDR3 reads CAWSMDSNNEQFF. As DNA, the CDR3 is TGTGCCTGGAGTATGGACAGTAACAATGAGCAGTTCTTC.

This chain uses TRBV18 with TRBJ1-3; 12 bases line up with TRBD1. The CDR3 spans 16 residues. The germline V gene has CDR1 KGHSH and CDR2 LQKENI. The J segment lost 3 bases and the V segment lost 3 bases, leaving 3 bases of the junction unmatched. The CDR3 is CASSPGTGGFGNTIYF. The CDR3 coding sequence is TGTGCCAGCTCACCCGGGACAGGGGGCTTTGGAAACACCATATATTTT.

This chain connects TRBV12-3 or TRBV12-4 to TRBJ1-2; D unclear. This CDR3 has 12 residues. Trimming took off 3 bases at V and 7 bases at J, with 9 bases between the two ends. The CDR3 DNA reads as TGTGCCAGCAGTTTGAGGGTATTTGGCTACACCTTC. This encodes CASSLRVFGYTF.

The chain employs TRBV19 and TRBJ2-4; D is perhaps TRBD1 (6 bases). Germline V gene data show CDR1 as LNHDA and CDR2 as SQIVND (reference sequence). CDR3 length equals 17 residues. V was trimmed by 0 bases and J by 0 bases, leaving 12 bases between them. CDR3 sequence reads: CASSIDRGFLAKNIQYF. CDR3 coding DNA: TGTGCCAGTAGTATAGACAGGGGATTTCTAGCCAAAAACATTCAGTACTTC.

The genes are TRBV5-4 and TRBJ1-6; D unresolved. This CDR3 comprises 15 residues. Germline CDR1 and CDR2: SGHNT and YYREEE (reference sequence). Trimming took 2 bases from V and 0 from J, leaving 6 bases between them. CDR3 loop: CASSFHGSYNSPLHF. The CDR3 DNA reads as TGTGCCAGCAGCTTTCACGGCTCCTATAATTCACCCCTCCACTTT.

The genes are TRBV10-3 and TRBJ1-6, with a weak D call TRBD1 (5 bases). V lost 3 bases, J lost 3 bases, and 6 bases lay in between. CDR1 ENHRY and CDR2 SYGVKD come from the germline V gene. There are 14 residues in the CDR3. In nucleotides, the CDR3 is TGTGCCATCAGTGAAGGGGACTATAATTCACCCCTCCACTTT. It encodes CAISEGDYNSPLHF.

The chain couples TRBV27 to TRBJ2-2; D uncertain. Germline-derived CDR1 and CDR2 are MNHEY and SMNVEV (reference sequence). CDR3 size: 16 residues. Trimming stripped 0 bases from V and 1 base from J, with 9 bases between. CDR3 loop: CASSLSMLRNTGELFF. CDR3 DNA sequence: TGTGCCAGCAGTTTATCGATGTTGAGGAACACCGGGGAGCTGTTTTTT.

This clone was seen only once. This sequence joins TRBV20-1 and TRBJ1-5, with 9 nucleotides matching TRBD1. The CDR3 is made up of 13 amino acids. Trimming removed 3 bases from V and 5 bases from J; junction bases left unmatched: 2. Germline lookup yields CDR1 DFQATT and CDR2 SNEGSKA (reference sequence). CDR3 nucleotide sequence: TGCAGTGCTAGTGGACAGGGGTATCAGCCCCAGCATTTT. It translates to CSASGQGYQPQHF.

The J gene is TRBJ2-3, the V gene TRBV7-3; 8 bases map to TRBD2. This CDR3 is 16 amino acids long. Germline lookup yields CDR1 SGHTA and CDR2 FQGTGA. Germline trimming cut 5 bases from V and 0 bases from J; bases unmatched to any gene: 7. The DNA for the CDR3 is TGTGCCAGCAGCATTACTAGCGGCGCTAGCACAGATACGCAGTATTTT. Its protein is CASSITSGASTDTQYF.

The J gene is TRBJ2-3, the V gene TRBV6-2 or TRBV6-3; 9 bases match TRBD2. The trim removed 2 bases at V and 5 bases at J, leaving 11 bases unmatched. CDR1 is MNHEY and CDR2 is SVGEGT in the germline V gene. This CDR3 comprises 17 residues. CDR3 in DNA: TGTGCCAGCAGTTACGGCCGAGAGGCGGGAGGGGGAGATACGCAGTATTTT. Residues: CASSYGREAGGGDTQYF.

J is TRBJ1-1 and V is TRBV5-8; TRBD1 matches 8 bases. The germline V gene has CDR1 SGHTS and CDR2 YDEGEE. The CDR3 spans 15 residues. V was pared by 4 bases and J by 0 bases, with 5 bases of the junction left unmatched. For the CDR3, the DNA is TGTGCCAGCAGCGGACGACAGGGGTTGAACACTGAAGCTTTCTTT. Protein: CASSGRQGLNTEAFF.

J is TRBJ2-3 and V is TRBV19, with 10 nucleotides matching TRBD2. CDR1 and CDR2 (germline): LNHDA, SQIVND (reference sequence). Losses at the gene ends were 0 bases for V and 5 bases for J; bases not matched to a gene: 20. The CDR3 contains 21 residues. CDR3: CASSIEPGQWLSGGAVDTQYF. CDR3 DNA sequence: TGTGCCAGTAGTATAGAGCCGGGACAGTGGTTAAGCGGGGGGGCCGTAGATACGCAGTATTTT. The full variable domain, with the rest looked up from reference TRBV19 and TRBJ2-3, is DGGITQSPKYLFRKEGQNVTLSCEQNLNHDAMYWYRQDPGQGLRLIYYSQIVNDFQKGDIAEGYSVSREKKESFPLTVTSAQKNPTAFYLCASSIEPGQWLSGGAVDTQYFGPGTRLTVL.

CDR3 bases: TGTGCCAGCAGCCCTAAGACACTCGCTGAAGCTTTCTTT. Amino acid sequence: CASSPKTLAEAFF. This chain links TRBV9 with TRBJ1-1; D is undetermined. The V and J ends lost 4 bases and 6 bases respectively, with 13 bases between them. The CDR3 length is 13 residues. CDR1 is SGDLS, CDR2 YYNGEE, per germline. Full variable domain (remainder filled in from reference TRBV9 and TRBJ1-1): DSGVTQTPKHLITATGQRVTLRCSPRSGDLSVYWYQQSLDQGLQFLIQYYNGEERAKGNILERFSAQQFPDLHSELNLSSLELGDSALYFCASSPKTLAEAFFGQGTRLTVV.

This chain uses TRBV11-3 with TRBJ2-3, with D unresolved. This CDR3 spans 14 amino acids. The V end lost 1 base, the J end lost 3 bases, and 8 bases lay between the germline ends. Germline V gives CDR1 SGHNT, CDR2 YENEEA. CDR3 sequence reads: CASSLGPVTDTQYF. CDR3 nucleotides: TGTGCCAGCAGCTTAGGTCCGGTTACAGATACGCAGTATTTT.

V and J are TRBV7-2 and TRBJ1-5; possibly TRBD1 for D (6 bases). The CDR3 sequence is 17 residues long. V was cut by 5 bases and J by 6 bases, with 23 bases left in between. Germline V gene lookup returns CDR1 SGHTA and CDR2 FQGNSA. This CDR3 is CASSLPGRGPTGQPQHF. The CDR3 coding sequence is TGTGCCAGCAGCCTCCCTGGAAGAGGACCGACAGGTCAGCCCCAGCATTTT.

CDR3 protein: CASTHLLAPANYGYTF. The CDR3 nucleotides are TGTGCCAGCACACACCTGCTGGCACCTGCTAACTATGGCTACACCTTC. This chain uses TRBV10-3 with TRBJ1-2; the D is unclear. CDR1 and CDR2 (germline): ENHRY, SYGVKD. V lost 10 bases, J lost 0 bases, and 21 bases lay in between. CDR3 length: 16 amino acids.

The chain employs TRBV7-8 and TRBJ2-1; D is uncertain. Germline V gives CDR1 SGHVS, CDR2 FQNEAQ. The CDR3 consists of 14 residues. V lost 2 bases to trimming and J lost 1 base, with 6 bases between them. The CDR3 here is CASSLLMSYNEQFF. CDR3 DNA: TGTGCCAGCAGCTTACTTATGTCCTACAATGAGCAGTTCTTC.

The CDR3 is CASSFRTDGNTIYF. For the CDR3, the DNA is TGTGCCAGCAGCTTCCGGACAGATGGAAACACCATATATTTT. The chain employs TRBV7-8 and TRBJ1-3, with D tentatively TRBD1 (6 bases). Germline V gene lookup returns CDR1 SGHVS and CDR2 FQNEAQ. CDR3 length equals 14 residues. The V and J ends lost 3 bases and 3 bases respectively, with 9 bases between them. The whole variable domain, remainder taken from reference TRBV7-8 and TRBJ1-3, is GAGVSQSPRYKVAKRGQDVALRCDPISGHVSLFWYQQALGQGPEFLTYFQNEAQLDKSGLPSDRFFAERPEGSVSTLKIQRTQQEDSAVYLCASSFRTDGNTIYFGEGSWLTVV.

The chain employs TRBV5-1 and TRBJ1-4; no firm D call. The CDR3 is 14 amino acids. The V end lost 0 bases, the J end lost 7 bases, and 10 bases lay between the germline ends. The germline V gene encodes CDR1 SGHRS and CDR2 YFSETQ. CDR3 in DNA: TGCGCCAGCAGCTTGGGCCGGTGGAGTGAAAAACTGTTTTTT. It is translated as CASSLGRWSEKLFF.